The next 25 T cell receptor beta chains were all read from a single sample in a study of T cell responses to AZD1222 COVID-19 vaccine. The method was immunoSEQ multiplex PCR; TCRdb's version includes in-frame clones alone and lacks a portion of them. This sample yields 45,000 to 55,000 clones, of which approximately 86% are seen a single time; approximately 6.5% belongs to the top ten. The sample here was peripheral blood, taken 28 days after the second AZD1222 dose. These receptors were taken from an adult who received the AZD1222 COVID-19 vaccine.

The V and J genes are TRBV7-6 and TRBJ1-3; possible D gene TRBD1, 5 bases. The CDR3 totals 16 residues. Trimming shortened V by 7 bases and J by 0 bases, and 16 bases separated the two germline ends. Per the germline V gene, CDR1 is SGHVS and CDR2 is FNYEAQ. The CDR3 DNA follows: TGTGCCAGCACCCTCGGCATGGGGGGCTCTGGAAACACCATATATTTT. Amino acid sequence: CASTLGMGGSGNTIYF.

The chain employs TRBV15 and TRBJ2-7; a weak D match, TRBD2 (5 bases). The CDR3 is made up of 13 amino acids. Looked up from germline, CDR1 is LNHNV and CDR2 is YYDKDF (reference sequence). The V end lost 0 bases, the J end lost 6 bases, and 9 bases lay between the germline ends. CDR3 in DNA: TGTGCCACCAGCAGAGATCGAGGGTCCGAGCAGTACTTC. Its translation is CATSRDRGSEQYF. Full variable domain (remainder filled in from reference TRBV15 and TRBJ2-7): DAMVIQNPRYQVTQFGKPVTLSCSQTLNHNVMYWYQQKSSQAPKLLFHYYDKDFNNEADTPDNFQSRRPNTSFCFLDIRSPGLGDTAMYLCATSRDRGSEQYFGPGTRLTVT.

The CDR3 loop reads CASSQDRGQGFLYF. CDR3 coding DNA: TGCGCCAGCAGCCAAGATCGAGGGCAGGGATTTTTGTACTTC. The rearrangement uses TRBV4-3 and TRBJ2-7, with D perhaps TRBD1 or TRBD2 (5 bases each). The CDR3 is made up of 14 amino acids. V lost 0 bases and J lost 12, with 18 bases in between. Per germline, CDR1 LGHNA and CDR2 YSLEER.

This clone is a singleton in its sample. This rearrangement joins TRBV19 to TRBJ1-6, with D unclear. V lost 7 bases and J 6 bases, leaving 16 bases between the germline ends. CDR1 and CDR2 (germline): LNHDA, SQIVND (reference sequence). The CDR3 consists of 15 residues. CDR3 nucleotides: TGTGCCAGTATCCCCGGTGGTCACACTAATTCACCCCTCCACTTT. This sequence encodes CASIPGGHTNSPLHF.

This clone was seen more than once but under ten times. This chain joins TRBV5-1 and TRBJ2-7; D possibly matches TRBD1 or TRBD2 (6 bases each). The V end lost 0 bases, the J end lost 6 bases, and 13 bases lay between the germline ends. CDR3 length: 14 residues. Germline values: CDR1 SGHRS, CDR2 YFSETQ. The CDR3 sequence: CASSLGYEGGEQYF. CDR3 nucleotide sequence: TGCGCCAGCAGCTTGGGGTATGAGGGGGGCGAGCAGTACTTC.

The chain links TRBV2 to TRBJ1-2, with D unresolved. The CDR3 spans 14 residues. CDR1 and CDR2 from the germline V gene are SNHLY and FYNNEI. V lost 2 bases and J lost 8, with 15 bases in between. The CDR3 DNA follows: TGTGCCAGCAGTGAATTTCGCGGACGGGGAGGCTACACCTTC. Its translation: CASSEFRGRGGYTF.

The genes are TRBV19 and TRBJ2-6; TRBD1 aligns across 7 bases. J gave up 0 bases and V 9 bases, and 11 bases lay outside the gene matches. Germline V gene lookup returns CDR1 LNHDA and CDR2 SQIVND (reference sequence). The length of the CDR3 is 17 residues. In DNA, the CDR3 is TGTGCCAGCAGGCCAAAACAGGGGACCTCTGGGGCCAACGTCCTGACTTTC. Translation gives CASRPKQGTSGANVLTF. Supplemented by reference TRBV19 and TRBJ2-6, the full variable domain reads DGGITQSPKYLFRKEGQNVTLSCEQNLNHDAMYWYRQDPGQGLRLIYYSQIVNDFQKGDIAEGYSVSREKKESFPLTVTSAQKNPTAFYLCASRPKQGTSGANVLTFGAGSRLTVL.

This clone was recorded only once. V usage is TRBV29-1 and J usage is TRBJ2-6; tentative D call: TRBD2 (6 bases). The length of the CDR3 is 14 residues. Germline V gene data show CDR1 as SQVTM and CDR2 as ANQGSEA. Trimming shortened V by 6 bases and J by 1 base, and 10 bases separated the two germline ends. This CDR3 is CSVRGGSGANVLTF. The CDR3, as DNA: TGCAGCGTCCGTGGAGGGTCTGGGGCCAACGTCCTGACTTTC.

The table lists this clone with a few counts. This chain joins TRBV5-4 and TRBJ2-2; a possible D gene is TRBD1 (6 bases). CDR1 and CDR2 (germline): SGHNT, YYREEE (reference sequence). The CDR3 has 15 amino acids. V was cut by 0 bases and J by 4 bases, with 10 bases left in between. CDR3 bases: TGTGCCAGCAGCTTGGACTCAGGGGTCACCGGGGAGCTGTTTTTT. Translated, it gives CASSLDSGVTGELFF. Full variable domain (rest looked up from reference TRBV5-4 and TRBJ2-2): ETGVTQSPTHLIKTRGQQVTLRCSSQSGHNTVSWYQQALGQGPQFIFQYYREEENGRGNFPPRFSGLQFPNYSSELNVNALELDDSALYLCASSLDSGVTGELFFGEGSRLTVL.

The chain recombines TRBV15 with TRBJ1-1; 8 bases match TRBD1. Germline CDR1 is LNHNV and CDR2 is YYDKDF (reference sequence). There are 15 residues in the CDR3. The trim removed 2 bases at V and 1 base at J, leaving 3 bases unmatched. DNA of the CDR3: TGTGCCACCAGCAGAAAACAGGGGGGGAACACTGAAGCTTTCTTT. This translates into CATSRKQGGNTEAFF. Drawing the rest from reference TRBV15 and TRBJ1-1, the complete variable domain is DAMVIQNPRYQVTQFGKPVTLSCSQTLNHNVMYWYQQKSSQAPKLLFHYYDKDFNNEADTPDNFQSRRPNTSFCFLDIRSPGLGDTAMYLCATSRKQGGNTEAFFGQGTRLTVV.

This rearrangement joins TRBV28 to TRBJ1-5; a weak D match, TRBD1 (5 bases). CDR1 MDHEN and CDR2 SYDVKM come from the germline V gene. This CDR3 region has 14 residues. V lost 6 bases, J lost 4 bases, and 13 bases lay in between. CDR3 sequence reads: CASRRNRINQPQHF. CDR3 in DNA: TGTGCCAGCAGACGAAACAGGATAAATCAGCCCCAGCATTTT.

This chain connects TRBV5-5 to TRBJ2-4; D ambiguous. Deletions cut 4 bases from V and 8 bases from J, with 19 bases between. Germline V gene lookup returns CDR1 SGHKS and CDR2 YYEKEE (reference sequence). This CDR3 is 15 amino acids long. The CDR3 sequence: CASSPTWVLGDIQYF. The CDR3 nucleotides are TGTGCCAGCAGCCCCACGTGGGTTCTAGGAGACATTCAGTACTTC.

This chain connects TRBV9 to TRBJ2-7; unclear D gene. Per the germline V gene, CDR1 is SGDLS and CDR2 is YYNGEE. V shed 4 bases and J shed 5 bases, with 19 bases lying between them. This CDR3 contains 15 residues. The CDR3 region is CASSSRVGLDDEQYF. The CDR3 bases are TGTGCCAGCAGCTCCCGAGTGGGGTTAGACGACGAGCAGTACTTC.

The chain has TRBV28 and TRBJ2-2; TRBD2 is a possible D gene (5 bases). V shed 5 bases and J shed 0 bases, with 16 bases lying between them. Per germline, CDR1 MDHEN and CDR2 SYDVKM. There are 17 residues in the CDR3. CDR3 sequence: CASSPPGGPANTGELFF. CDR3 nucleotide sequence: TGTGCCAGCAGTCCCCCCGGCGGGCCAGCGAACACCGGGGAGCTGTTTTTT.

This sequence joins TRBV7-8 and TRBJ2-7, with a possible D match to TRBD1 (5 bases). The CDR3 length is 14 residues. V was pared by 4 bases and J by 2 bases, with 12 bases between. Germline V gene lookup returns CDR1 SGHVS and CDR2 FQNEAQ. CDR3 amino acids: CASSSLGDPYEQYF. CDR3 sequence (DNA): TGTGCCAGCAGCTCCTTAGGGGATCCCTACGAGCAGTACTTC.

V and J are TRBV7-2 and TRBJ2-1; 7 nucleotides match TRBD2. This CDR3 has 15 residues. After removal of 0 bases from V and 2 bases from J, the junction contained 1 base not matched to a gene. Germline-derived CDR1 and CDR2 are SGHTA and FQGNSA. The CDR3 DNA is TGTGCCAGCAGCTTAGCGGGAGGGCCCTACAATGAGCAGTTCTTC. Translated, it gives CASSLAGGPYNEQFF. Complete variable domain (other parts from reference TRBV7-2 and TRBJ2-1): GAGVSQSPSNKVTEKGKDVELRCDPISGHTALYWYRQSLGQGLEFLIYFQGNSAPDKSGLPSDRFSAERTGGSVSTLTIQRTQQEDSAVYLCASSLAGGPYNEQFFGPGTRLTVL.

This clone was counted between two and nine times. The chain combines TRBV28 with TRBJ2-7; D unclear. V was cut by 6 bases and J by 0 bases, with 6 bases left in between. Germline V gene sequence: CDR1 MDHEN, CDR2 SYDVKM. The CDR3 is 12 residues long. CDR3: CASSENSYEQYF. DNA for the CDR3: TGTGCCAGCAGCGAAAACTCCTACGAGCAGTACTTC.

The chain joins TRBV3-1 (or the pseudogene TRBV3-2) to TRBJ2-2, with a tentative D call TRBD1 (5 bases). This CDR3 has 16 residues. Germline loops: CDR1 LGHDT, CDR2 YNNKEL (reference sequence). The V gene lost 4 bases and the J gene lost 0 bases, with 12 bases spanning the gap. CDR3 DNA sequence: TGTGCCAGCAGCCTAGGAGCAGGGTCGAACACCGGGGAGCTGTTTTTT. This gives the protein CASSLGAGSNTGELFF.

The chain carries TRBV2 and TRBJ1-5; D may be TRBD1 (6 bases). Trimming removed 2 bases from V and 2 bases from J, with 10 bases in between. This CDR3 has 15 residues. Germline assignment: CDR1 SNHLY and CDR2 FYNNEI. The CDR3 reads CASSESSGGNQPQHF. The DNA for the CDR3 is TGTGCCAGCAGTGAAAGTTCAGGGGGCAATCAGCCCCAGCATTTT.

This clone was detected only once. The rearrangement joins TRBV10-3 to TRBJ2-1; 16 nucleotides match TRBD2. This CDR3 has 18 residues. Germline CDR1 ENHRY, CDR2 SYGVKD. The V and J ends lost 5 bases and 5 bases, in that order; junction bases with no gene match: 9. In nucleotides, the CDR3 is TGTGCCATCAGTACCGGGACTAGCGGGAGGGCCTCTCACAATGAGCAGTTCTTC. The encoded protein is CAISTGTSGRASHNEQFF.

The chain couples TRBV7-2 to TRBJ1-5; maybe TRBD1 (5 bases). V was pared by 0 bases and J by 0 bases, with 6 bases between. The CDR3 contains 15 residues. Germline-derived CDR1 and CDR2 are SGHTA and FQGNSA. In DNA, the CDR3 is TGTGCCAGCAGCTTAGCGGACACTAGCAATCAGCCCCAGCATTTT. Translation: CASSLADTSNQPQHF. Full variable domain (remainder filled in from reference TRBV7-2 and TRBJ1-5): GAGVSQSPSNKVTEKGKDVELRCDPISGHTALYWYRQSLGQGLEFLIYFQGNSAPDKSGLPSDRFSAERTGGSVSTLTIQRTQQEDSAVYLCASSLADTSNQPQHFGDGTRLSIL.

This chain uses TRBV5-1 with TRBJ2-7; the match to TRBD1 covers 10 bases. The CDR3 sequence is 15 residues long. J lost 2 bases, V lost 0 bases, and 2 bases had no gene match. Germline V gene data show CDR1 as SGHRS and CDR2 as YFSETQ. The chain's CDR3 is CASSLGGTGAYEQYF. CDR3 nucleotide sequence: TGCGCCAGCAGCTTGGGGGGGACAGGGGCCTACGAGCAGTACTTC.

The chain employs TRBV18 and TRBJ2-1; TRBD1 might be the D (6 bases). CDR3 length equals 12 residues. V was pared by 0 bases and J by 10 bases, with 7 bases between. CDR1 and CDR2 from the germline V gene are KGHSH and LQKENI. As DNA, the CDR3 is TGTGCCAGCTCACCACCGGACAGAGAGCAGTTCTTC. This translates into CASSPPDREQFF.

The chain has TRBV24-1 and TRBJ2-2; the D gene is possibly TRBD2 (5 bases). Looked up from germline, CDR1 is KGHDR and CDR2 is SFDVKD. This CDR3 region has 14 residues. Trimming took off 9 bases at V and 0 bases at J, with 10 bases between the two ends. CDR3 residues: CATRRNSNTGELFF. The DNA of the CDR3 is TGTGCCACCCGGAGGAATTCGAACACCGGGGAGCTGTTTTTT.

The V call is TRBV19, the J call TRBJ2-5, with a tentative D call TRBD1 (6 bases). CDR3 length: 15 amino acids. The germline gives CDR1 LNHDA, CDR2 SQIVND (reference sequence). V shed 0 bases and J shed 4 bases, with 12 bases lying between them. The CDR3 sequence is CASSIEATRGETQYF. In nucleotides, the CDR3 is TGTGCCAGTAGTATAGAAGCCACCAGGGGAGAGACCCAGTACTTC.